The 8 T cell receptor beta chains listed next were all sequenced from one sample in a study of blood T cell repertoires in COVID-19. Sequenced by immunoSEQ multiplex PCR; TCRdb stores in-frame clones only, minus some. The sample has approximately 85,000 clones, about nine tenths seen once. Sequenced: peripheral blood. The receptors originated from a woman aged 45 to 65 in a cohort sampled during active COVID-19.

This chain uses TRBV4-2 with TRBJ1-1; D is possibly TRBD1 (5 bases). V lost 1 base and J lost 5, with 8 bases in between. The CDR3 length is 13 residues. CDR1 and CDR2 (germline): LGHNA, YNFKEQ. The CDR3 loop reads CASSQVRETEAFF. The DNA of the CDR3 is TGTGCCAGCAGCCAAGTCAGGGAAACTGAAGCTTTCTTT.

The CDR3 spells CASSVGETGITGELFF. The DNA of the CDR3 is TGTGCCAGCAGCGTAGGTGAGACAGGGATTACCGGGGAGCTGTTTTTT. This sequence joins TRBV9 and TRBJ2-2; TRBD1 matches at 7 bases. The CDR3 consists of 16 residues. V shed 0 bases, J shed 5 bases, and the junction held 7 bases outside the gene matches. Germline V CDR1 and CDR2: SGDLS, YYNGEE.

This sequence joins TRBV19 and TRBJ2-7; 7 nucleotides match TRBD1. Losses at the gene ends were 4 bases for V and 2 bases for J; bases not matched to a gene: 5. Germline CDR1 reads LNHDA; CDR2 reads SQIVND (reference sequence). The CDR3 loop spans 14 amino acids. CDR3 residues: CASSRGTDPYEQYF. In DNA form, the CDR3 reads TGTGCCAGTAGTAGGGGGACAGATCCCTACGAGCAGTACTTC.

V is TRBV2 and J is TRBJ2-3; D may be TRBD1 (6 bases). This CDR3 spans 16 amino acids. Germline loops: CDR1 SNHLY, CDR2 FYNNEI. V was pared by 4 bases and J by 2 bases, with 16 bases between. The CDR3 reads CASSGPQGLFTDTQYF. CDR3 DNA sequence: TGTGCCAGCAGTGGCCCTCAGGGGCTATTCACAGATACGCAGTATTTT. The full variable domain, with the rest looked up from reference TRBV2 and TRBJ2-3, is EPEVTQTPSHQVTQMGQEVILRCVPISNHLYFYWYRQILGQKVEFLVSFYNNEISEKSEIFDDQFSVERPDGSNFTLKIRSTKLEDSAMYFCASSGPQGLFTDTQYFGPGTRLTVL.

This rearrangement joins TRBV15 to TRBJ2-5, with TRBD2 matching 7 bases. The germline CDR1 and CDR2 sequences are LNHNV and YYDKDF (reference sequence). There are 14 residues in the CDR3. J was trimmed by 3 bases and V by 0 bases; bases with no gene match: 1. The CDR3 DNA reads as TGTGCCACCAGCAGAGATCGGGGGGAAGAGACCCAGTACTTC. This codes for CATSRDRGEETQYF. The entire variable domain, with the rest obtained from reference TRBV15 and TRBJ2-5, is as follows: DAMVIQNPRYQVTQFGKPVTLSCSQTLNHNVMYWYQQKSSQAPKLLFHYYDKDFNNEADTPDNFQSRRPNTSFCFLDIRSPGLGDTAMYLCATSRDRGEETQYFGPGTRLLVL.

The V gene is TRBV29-1, the J gene TRBJ1-3, with D unclear. Germline assignment: CDR1 SQVTM and CDR2 ANQGSEA. V was shortened by 6 bases and J by 4 bases, with 7 bases between the two germline ends. The CDR3 covers 11 residues. The CDR3 nucleotides are TGCAGCGTAACAGTGGGAAACACCATATATTTT. Translation gives CSVTVGNTIYF. Complete variable domain (other parts from reference TRBV29-1 and TRBJ1-3): SAVISQKPSRDICQRGTSLTIQCQVDSQVTMMFWYRQQPGQSLTLIATANQGSEATYESGFVIDKFPISRPNLTFSTLTVSNMSPEDSSIYLCSVTVGNTIYFGEGSWLTVV.

This clone showed up just a few times. This sequence joins TRBV28 and TRBJ2-1; 10 nucleotides agree with TRBD1. From germline, CDR1 is MDHEN and CDR2 SYDVKM. The CDR3 loop spans 17 amino acids. The J segment lost 0 bases and the V segment lost 5 bases, leaving 7 bases of the junction unmatched. The CDR3, as DNA: TGTGCCAGCAGTGACAGGGGGCGCGGGAGCTCCTACAATGAGCAGTTCTTC. The encoded protein is CASSDRGRGSSYNEQFF.

CDR3 in DNA: TGTGCCAGCAGCCAAGCTCAGGGCGACACTGAAGCTTTCTTT. Translated: CASSQAQGDTEAFF. V and J are TRBV3-1 (or the pseudogene TRBV3-2) and TRBJ1-1, with D possibly TRBD1 on 5 matching bases. Germline-derived CDR1 and CDR2 are LGHDT and YNNKEL (reference sequence). V was trimmed by 1 base and J by 3 bases, leaving 9 bases between them. The CDR3 contains 14 residues.